This T cell receptor (beta chain) was found in a study of blood T cell repertoires in COVID-19. The CDR3 totals 16 residues. Germline CDR1 SGHTA, CDR2 FQGNSA. The germline V and J ends were trimmed by 2 bases and 5 bases, with 18 bases remaining between them. The table came from immunoSEQ multiplex PCR; TCRdb's copy has only in-frame clones and leaves some out. The sample carries around 55,000 clones, roughly 85% recorded once. The sequence came from a human donor in a cohort sampled during active or convalescent COVID-19. The sequencing sample was made of peripheral blood. The chain combines TRBV7-2 with TRBJ1-2, with D hard to call. The CDR3 coding sequence is TGTGCCAGCAGCTTACTAAGCGGACCGGCGCAGTATGGCTACACCTTC. The encoded protein is CASSLLSGPAQYGYTF. Using reference TRBV7-2 and TRBJ1-2 for the parts outside the CDR3, the full variable domain is GAGVSQSPSNKVTEKGKDVELRCDPISGHTALYWYRQSLGQGLEFLIYFQGNSAPDKSGLPSDRFSAERTGGSVSTLTIQRTQQEDSAVYLCASSLLSGPAQYGYTFGSGTRLTVV.